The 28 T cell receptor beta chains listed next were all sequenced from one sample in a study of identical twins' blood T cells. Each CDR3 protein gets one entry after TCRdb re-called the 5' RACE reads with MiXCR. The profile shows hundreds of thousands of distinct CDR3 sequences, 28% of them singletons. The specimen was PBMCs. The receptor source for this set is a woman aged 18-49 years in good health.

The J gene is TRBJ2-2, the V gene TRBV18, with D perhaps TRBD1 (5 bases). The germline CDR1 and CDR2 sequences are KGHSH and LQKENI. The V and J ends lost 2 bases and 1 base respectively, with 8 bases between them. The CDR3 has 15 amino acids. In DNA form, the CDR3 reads TGTGCCAGCTCACCAAGGCAGGGGAACACCGGGGAGCTGTTTTTT. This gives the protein CASSPRQGNTGELFF.

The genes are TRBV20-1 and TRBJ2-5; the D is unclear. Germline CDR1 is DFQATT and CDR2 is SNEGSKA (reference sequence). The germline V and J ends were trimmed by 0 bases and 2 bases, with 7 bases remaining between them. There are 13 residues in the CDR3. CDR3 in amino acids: CSARDARQETQYF. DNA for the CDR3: TGCAGTGCTAGAGACGCCAGACAAGAGACCCAGTACTTC.

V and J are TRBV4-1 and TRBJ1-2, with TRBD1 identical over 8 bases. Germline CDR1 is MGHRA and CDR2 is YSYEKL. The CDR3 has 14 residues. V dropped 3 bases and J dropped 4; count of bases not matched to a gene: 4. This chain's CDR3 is CASSHPGTGYGYTF. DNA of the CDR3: TGCGCCAGCAGCCATCCCGGGACAGGCTATGGCTACACCTTC.

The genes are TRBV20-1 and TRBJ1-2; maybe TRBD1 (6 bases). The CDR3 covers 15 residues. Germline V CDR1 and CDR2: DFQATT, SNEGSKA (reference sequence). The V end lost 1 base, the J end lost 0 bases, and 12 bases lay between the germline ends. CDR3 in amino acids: CSARVLQGSNYGYTF. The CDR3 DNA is TGCAGTGCTAGAGTTCTCCAGGGGTCTAACTATGGCTACACCTTC.

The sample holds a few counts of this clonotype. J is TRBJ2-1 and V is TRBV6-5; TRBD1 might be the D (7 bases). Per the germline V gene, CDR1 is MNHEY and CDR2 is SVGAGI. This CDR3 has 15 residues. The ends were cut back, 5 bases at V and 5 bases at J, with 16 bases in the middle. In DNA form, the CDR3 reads TGTGCCAGCAGTCCGGGGGACAGACTCAACAATGAGCAGTTCTTC. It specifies CASSPGDRLNNEQFF.

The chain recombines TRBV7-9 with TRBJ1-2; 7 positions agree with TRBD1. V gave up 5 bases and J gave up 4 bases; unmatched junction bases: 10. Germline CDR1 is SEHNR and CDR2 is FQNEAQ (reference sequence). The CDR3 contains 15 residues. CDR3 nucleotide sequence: TGTGCCAGCAGCCTTTCGACAGGGTACGGCTATGGCTACACCTTC. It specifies CASSLSTGYGYGYTF. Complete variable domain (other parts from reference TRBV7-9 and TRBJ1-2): DTGVSQNPRHKITKRGQNVTFRCDPISEHNRLYWYRQTLGQGPEFLTYFQNEAQLEKSRLLSDRFSAERPKGSFSTLEIQRTEQGDSAMYLCASSLSTGYGYGYTFGSGTRLTVV.

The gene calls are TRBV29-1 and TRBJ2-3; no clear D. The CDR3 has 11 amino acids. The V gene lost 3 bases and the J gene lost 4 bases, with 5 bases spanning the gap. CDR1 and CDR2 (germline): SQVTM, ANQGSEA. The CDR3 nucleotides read TGCAGCGTTGAGACACCAGATACGCAGTATTTT. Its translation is CSVETPDTQYF.

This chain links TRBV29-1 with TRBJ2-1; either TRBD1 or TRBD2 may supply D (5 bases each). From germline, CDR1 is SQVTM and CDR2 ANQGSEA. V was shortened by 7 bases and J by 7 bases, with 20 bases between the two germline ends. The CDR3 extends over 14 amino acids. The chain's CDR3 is CSGWGTGPPNEQFF. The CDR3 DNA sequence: TGCAGCGGATGGGGCACGGGGCCCCCTAATGAGCAGTTCTTC.

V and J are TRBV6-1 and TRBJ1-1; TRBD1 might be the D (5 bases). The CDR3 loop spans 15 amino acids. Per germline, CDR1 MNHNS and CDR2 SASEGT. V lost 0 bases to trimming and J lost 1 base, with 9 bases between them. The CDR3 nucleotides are TGTGCCAGCAGTGAAGCCGGGACGAGGAACACTGAAGCTTTCTTT. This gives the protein CASSEAGTRNTEAFF.

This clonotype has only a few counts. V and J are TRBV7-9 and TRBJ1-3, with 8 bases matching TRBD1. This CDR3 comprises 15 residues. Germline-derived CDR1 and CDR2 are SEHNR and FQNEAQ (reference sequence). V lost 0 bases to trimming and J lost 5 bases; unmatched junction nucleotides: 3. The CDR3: CASSLAGQARNTIYF. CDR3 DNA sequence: TGTGCCAGCAGCTTAGCGGGACAGGCTCGAAACACCATATATTTT.

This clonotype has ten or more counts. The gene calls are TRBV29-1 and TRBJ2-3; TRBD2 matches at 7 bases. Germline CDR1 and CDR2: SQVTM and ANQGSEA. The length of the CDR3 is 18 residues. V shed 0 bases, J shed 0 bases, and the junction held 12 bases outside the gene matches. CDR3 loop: CSVEDSGYYRSSTDTQYF. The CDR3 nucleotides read TGCAGCGTTGAAGATAGCGGGTATTACCGCTCAAGCACAGATACGCAGTATTTT.

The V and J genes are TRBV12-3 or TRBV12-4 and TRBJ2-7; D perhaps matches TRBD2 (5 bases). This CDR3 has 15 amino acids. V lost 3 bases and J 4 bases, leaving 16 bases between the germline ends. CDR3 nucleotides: TGTGCCAGCAGTTTGTACGAGGGAGCGGTATACGAGCAGTACTTC. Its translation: CASSLYEGAVYEQYF.

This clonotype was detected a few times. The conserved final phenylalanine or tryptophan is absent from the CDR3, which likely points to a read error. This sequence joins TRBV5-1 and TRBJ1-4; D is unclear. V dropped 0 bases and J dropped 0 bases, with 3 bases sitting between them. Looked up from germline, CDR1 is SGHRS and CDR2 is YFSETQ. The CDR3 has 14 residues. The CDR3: CASSLGTTNEKLFL. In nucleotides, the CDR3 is TGCGCCAGCAGCTTGGGAACAACTAATGAAAAACTGTTTTTA.

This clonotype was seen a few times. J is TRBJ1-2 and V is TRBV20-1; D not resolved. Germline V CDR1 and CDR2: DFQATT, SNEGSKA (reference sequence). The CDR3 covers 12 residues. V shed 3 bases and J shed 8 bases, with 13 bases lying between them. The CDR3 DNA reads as TGCAGTGCTAGGACCGAAAATGGCGGCTACACCTTC. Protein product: CSARTENGGYTF.

DNA of the CDR3: TGTGCCAGCAGCCAGGGGGTGGCTACTCCAGGGTGGTATACGCAGTATTTT. Encoded protein: CASSQGVATPGWYTQYF. V and J are TRBV11-2 and TRBJ2-3; 7 positions agree with TRBD1. This CDR3 has 17 amino acids. V lost 5 bases and J lost 7; bases outside the gene matches: 18. Per germline, CDR1 SGHAT and CDR2 FQNNGV. Supplemented by reference TRBV11-2 and TRBJ2-3, the full variable domain reads EAGVAQSPRYKIIEKRQSVAFWCNPISGHATLYWYQQILGQGPKLLIQFQNNGVVDDSQLPKDRFSAERLKGVDSTLKIQPAKLEDSAVYLCASSQGVATPGWYTQYFGPGTRLTVL.

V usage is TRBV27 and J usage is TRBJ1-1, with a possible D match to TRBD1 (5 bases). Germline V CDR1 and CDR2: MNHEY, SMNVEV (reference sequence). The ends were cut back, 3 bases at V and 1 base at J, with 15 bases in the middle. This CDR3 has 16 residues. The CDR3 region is CASSFNEGRRNTEAFF. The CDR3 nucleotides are TGTGCCAGCAGTTTTAATGAGGGGCGGAGGAACACTGAAGCTTTCTTT.

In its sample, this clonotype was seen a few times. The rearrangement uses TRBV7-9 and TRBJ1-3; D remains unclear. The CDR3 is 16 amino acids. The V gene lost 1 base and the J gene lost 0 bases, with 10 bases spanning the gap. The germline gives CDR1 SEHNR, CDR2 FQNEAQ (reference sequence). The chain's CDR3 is CASSLGTAISGNTIYF. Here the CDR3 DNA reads TGTGCCAGCAGCTTAGGCACAGCCATCTCTGGAAACACCATATATTTT.

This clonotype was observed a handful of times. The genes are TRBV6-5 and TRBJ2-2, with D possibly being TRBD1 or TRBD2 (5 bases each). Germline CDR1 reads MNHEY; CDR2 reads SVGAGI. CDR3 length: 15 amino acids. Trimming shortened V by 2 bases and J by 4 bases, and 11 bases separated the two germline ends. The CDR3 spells CASSYEPGATGELFF. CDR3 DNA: TGTGCCAGCAGTTACGAACCCGGGGCCACCGGGGAGCTGTTTTTT.

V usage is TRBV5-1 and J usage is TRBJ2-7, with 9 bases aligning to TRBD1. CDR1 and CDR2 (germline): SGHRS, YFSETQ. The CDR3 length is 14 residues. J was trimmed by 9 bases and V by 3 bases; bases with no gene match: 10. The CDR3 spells CASSSGDRGIVQYF. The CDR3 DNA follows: TGCGCCAGCAGCTCCGGCGACAGGGGGATCGTGCAGTACTTC.

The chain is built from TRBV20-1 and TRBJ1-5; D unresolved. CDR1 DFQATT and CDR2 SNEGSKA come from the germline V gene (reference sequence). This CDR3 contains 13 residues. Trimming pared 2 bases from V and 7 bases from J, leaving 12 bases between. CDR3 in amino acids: CSARSEVGQPQHF. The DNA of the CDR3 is TGCAGTGCTAGATCTGAGGTAGGGCAGCCCCAGCATTTT.

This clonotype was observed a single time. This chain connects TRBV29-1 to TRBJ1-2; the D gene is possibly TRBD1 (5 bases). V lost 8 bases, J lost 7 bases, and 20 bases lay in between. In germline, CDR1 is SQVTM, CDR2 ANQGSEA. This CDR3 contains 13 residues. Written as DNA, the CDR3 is TGCAGCTTCTCCATCAGGGAGGGTACTGGCTACACCTTC. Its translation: CSFSIREGTGYTF.

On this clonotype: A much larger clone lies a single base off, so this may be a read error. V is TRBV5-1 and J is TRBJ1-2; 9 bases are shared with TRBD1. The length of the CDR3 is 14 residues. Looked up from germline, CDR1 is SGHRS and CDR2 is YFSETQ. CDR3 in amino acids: CASSLGTGSYDYTF. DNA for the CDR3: TGCGCCAGCAGCCTAGGGACAGGGTCCTATGACTACACCTTC.

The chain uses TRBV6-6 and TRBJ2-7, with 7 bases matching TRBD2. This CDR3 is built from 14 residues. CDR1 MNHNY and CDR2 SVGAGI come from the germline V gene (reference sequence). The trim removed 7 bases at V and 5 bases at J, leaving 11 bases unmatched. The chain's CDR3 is CASKASGLKNEQYF. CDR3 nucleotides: TGTGCCAGCAAGGCTAGCGGTCTAAAAAACGAGCAGTACTTC.

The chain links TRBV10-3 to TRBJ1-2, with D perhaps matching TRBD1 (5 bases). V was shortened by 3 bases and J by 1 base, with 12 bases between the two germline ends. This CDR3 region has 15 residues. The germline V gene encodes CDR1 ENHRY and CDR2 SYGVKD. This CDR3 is CAISEVTGRNYGYTF. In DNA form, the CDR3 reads TGTGCCATCAGTGAAGTAACAGGCCGTAACTATGGCTACACCTTC.

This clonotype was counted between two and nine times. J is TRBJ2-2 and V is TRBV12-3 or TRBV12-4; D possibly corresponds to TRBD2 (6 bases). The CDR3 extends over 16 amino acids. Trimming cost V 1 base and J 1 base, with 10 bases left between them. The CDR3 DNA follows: TGTGCCAGCAGTTTAGTATGGGGACTGAACACCGGGGAGCTGTTTTTT. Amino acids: CASSLVWGLNTGELFF.

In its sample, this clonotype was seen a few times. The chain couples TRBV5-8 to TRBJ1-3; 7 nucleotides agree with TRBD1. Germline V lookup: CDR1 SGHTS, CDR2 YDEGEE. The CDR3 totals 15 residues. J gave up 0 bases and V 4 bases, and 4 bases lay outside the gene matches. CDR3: CASSTGAYSGNTIYF. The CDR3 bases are TGTGCCAGCAGCACAGGGGCTTACTCTGGAAACACCATATATTTT.

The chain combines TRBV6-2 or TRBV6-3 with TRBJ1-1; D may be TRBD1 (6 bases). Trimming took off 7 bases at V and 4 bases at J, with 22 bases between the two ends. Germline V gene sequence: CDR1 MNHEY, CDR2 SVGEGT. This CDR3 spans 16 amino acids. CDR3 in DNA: TGTGCCAGCAATCTCCAGCCCGTGCAGGGGACCACTGAAGCTTTCTTT. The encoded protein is CASNLQPVQGTTEAFF.

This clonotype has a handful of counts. CDR3 sequence: CSARDRDRGLNEQFF. For the CDR3, the DNA is TGCAGTGCTAGAGATCGGGACAGGGGCCTCAATGAGCAGTTCTTC. The gene calls are TRBV20-1 and TRBJ2-1; 10 bases align to TRBD1. Per the germline V gene, CDR1 is DFQATT and CDR2 is SNEGSKA (reference sequence). With V trimmed by 0 bases and J by 6 bases, 5 bases remained unmatched. The CDR3 sequence is 15 residues long.